This T cell receptor beta chain is from a study of OX40 agonist ivuxolimab in advanced cancers. Study in general: Patients' therapy was ivuxolimab, an antibody that acts as an agonist of OX40 (CD134). Ivuxolimab was delivered to patients intravenously every 2 weeks at doses spanning 0.01 to 10 mg/kg. Previous treatment with anti-PD-1, anti-PD-L1 or anti-CTLA-4 therapy was allowed; about 44% had received some. General study results and limits: Some nonresponders additionally presented with little normalized T-cell clonal expansion.

With respect to this clone: Antigen specificity is unknown.

Only in-frame clones appear in the TCRdb table, and some are missing; sequencing was by immunoSEQ multiplex PCR. The data contain tens of thousands of clones, roughly 89% of them seen just once; the ten biggest clones take up 8.4%. Germline V gene lookup returns CDR1 GTSNPN and CDR2 SVGIG (reference sequence). The CDR3 loop spans 10 amino acids. Trimming took 6 bases from V and 2 from J, leaving 3 bases between them. The receptor was isolated from an adult with an advanced solid tumor such as melanoma, head and neck, liver or kidney cancer. The sample was CD4+ or CD8+ T cells sorted from blood, taken in a trial of the OX40 agonist ivuxolimab. The chain joins TRBV30 to TRBJ2-3; no clear D. The DNA of the CDR3 is TGTGCCTGCAACACAGATACGCAGTATTTT. Its protein is CACNTDTQYF.